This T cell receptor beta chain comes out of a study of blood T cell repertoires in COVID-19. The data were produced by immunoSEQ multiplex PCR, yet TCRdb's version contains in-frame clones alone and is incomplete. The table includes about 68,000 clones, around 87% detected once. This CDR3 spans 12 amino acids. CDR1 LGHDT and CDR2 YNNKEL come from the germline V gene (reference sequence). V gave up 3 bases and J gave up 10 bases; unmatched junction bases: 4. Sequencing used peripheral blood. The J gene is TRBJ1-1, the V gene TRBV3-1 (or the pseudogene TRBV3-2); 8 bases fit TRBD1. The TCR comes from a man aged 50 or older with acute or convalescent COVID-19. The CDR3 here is CASSQGTGRAFF. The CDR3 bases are TGTGCCAGCAGCCAGGGGACAGGAAGAGCTTTCTTT.